In this sample, the clone carrying this T cell receptor beta chain turned up once. The antigen is not known. Looked up from germline, CDR1 is MNHEY and CDR2 is SVGAGI. This CDR3 spans 13 amino acids. Deletions cut 11 bases from V and 5 bases from J, with 18 bases between. The data were obtained in a study of cytomegalovirus exposure and HLA in healthy donors. PCR involved 60 Vbeta and 13 Jbeta primers. Data came from immunoSEQ multiplex PCR; TCRdb stores just in-frame clones and leaves some out. The sample contains some 170,000 clones, approximately 70% of which appear only once. Study results and limitations: According to an earlier analysis, most TCR beta V segments yielded productive rearrangements about 87% or about 30% of the time. As was reported, the classifier diagnosed cytomegalovirus status with high specificity and sensitivity. Researchers reportedly found TCR beta sequences accurately predicted most subjects' HLA-A and HLA-B alleles. Researchers reported from a later analysis that most CMV-associated TCR beta chains appeared HLA-restricted.

This TCR was recovered from a human donor in good health. Sequenced material: PBMCs. The gene calls are TRBV6-5 and TRBJ1-1, with D perhaps TRBD1 (6 bases). DNA of the CDR3: TGTGCCGCCCGCAGGGGAAGGGGGACTGAAGCTTTCTTT. Protein sequence: CAARRGRGTEAFF.